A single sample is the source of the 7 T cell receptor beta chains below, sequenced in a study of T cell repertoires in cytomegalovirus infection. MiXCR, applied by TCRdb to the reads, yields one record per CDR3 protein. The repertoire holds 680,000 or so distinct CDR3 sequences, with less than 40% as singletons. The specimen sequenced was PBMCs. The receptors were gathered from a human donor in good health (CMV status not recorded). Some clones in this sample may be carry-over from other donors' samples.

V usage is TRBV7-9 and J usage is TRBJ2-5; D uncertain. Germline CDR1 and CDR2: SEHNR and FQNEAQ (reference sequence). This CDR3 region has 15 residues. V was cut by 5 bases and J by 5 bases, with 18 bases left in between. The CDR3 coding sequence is TGTGCCAGCAGCCCCGCGGACCTCGGGTGGGAGACCCAGTACTTC. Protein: CASSPADLGWETQYF.

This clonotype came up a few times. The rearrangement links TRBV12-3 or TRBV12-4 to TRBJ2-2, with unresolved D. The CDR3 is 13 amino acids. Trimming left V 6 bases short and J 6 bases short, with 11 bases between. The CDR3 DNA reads TGTGCCAGCAGGAGGTACAGCGCCGGGGAGCTGTTTTTT. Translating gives CASRRYSAGELFF.

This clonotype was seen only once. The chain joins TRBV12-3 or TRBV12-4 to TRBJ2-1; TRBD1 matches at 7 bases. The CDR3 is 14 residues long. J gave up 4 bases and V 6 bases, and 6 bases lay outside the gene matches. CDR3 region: CASRRTGQYNEQFF. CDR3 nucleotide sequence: TGTGCCAGCAGGAGGACAGGCCAATACAATGAGCAGTTCTTC.

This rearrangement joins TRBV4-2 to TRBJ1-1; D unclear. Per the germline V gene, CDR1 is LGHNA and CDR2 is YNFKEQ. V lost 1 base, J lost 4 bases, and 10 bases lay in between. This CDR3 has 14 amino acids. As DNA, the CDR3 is TGTGCCAGCAGCCAAGCCCCGGGGAGCACTGAAGCTTTCTTT. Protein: CASSQAPGSTEAFF.

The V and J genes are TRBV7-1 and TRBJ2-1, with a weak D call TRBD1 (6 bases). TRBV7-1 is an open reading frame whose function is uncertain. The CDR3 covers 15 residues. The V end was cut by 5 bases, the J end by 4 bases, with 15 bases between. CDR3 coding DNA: TGTGCCAGCAGCCCACCGGGACATGGATACAATGAGCAGTTCTTC. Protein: CASSPPGHGYNEQFF.

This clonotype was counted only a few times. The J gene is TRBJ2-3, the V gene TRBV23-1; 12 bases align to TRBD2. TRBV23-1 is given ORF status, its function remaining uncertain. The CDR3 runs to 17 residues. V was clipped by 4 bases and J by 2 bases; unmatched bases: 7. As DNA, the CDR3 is TGCGCCAGCAGTCCCCACGGACTAGCGGGACTCACAGATACGCAGTATTTT. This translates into CASSPHGLAGLTDTQYF.

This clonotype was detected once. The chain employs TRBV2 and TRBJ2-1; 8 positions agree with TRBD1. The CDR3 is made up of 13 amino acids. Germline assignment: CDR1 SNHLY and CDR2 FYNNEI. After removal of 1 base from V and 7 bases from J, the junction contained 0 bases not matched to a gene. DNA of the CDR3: TGTGCCAGCAGTGAAGACAGGGGGAATGAGCAGTTCTTC. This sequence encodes CASSEDRGNEQFF.